This TCR beta chain was profiled in a study of T cells in localized non-small cell lung cancer. Generated by immunoSEQ multiplex PCR, the TCRdb table keeps only in-frame clones and is missing some. The data hold roughly 32,000 clones, with approximately 86% observed a single time. Trimming stripped 0 bases from V and 4 bases from J, with 15 bases between. Germline V gene sequence: CDR1 GTSNPN, CDR2 SVGIG (reference sequence). The CDR3 loop spans 15 amino acids. The TCR sequence derives from a woman aged 35 to 70 with stage III lung adenocarcinoma. This specimen consisted of peripheral blood mononuclear cells, obtained before any cancer treatment. The V and J genes are TRBV30 and TRBJ1-2, with D possibly being TRBD1 (6 bases). The CDR3 DNA is TGTGCCTGGAGTGTAGGGGGTTCTCGGGCCTATGGCTACACCTTC. Translated: CAWSVGGSRAYGYTF.